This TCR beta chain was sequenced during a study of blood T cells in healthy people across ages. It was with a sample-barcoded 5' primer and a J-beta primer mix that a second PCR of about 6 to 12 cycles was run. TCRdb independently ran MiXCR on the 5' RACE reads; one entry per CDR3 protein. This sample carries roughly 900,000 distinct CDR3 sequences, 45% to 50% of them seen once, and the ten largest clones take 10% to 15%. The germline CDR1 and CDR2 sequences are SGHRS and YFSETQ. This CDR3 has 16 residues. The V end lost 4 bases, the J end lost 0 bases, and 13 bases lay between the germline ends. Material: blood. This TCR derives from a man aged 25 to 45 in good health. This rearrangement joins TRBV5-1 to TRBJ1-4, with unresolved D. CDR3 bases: TGCGCCAGCAGCCTCGTGGGTGGTGCAACTAATGAAAAACTGTTTTTT. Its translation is CASSLVGGATNEKLFF.